This T cell receptor (beta chain) is from a study of cytomegalovirus exposure and HLA in healthy donors. The PCR contained 60 Vbeta and 13 Jbeta primers. Clones were read by immunoSEQ multiplex PCR, and TCRdb kept only the in-frame ones, dropping some. Of 150,000 to 200,000 clones in the sample, roughly 80% were seen once. The germline V gene encodes CDR1 SGHNT and CDR2 YYREEE (reference sequence). This CDR3 comprises 13 residues. The junction had 3 bases not matched to a gene; V was cut back by 2 bases and J by 5 bases. With regard to this clone: Antigen unknown.

Overall study findings and caveats: Reportedly, TCR beta sequences accurately predicted HLA-A and HLA-B alleles in most subjects. Most TCR sequences were uncommon, yet certain public TCRs appeared in many donors.

Nominally healthy donors were sampled, though unrecorded immune exposures were likely. The origin of this receptor is a woman younger than 45 in good health and CMV-seronegative. Source material: PBMCs. The chain recombines TRBV5-4 with TRBJ1-1; 7 bases align to TRBD1. The CDR3 loop reads CASSLEQGTEAFF. The CDR3 bases are TGTGCCAGCAGCTTAGAACAGGGGACTGAAGCTTTCTTT.